This is a list of T cell receptor beta chains from one sample in a study of blood T cell repertoires in COVID-19. Only in-frame clones appear in the TCRdb table, and some are missing; sequencing was by immunoSEQ multiplex PCR. Of 94,000 or so clones listed, more than 65% are singletons. Sequencing was performed on peripheral blood. The source is a man aged 55 to 70 with acute or convalescent COVID-19. Both conserved end residues are part of each CDR3. The D gene is left open where the match is weak. Clone size is shown for a subset of rows, as once, few, many or a class of expanded clone.

J,D,size,V,DNA,CDR3
TRBJ1-4,TRBD1,.,TRBV2,TGTGCCAGCAGGCCAGGGACAGGGGGTGGAGAAAAACTGTTTTTT,CASRPGTGGGEKLFF
TRBJ1-1,.,.,TRBV4-2,TGTGCCAGCAGCCCGAACCAGGTCGGGGGGGACACTGAAGCTTTCTTT,CASSPNQVGGDTEAFF
TRBJ2-6,.,.,TRBV28,TGTGCCAGCAGTTTATACGGCTCTGGGGCCAACGTCCTGACTTTC,CASSLYGSGANVLTF
TRBJ2-5,TRBD2,.,TRBV2,TGTGCCAGCACGGGGGGAGCCCGGCTGGAGACCCAGTACTTC,CASTGGARLETQYF
TRBJ1-6,.,.,TRBV25-1,TGTGCCAGCAGTCAACCCGGTGCGGGGGGGAATTCACCCCTCCACTTT,CASSQPGAGGNSPLHF
TRBJ2-5,TRBD2,.,TRBV4-2,TGTGCCAGCGGACCCGCTCGGGGGGCCCAGTACTTC,CASGPARGAQYF
TRBJ2-7,.,.,TRBV29-1,TGCAGCGTTGAAGAATGGTACGCGGCAGGGACCTACGAGCAGTACTTC,CSVEEWYAAGTYEQYF
TRBJ2-1,.,.,TRBV30,TGTGCCTGGAGACAGGGAACCCGCTACAATGAGCAGTTCTTC,CAWRQGTRYNEQFF
TRBJ1-4,.,.,TRBV28,TGTGCCAGCAGAAGCGACAGGAGGAATGAAAAACTGTTTTTT,CASRSDRRNEKLFF
TRBJ2-1,TRBD2,.,TRBV2,TGTGCCAGCAGACGGGAACTAGCGGGGGGTCATTCGCAGTTCTTC,CASRRELAGGHSQFF
TRBJ1-2,.,.,TRBV7-8,TGTGCCAGCAGCTCCCCCGGTGCTAACTATGGCTACACCTTC,CASSSPGANYGYTF
TRBJ1-4,TRBD1,.,TRBV7-8,TGTGCCAGCAGCTCCAGACCGGGACAGGGAAAAAAACTGTTTTTT,CASSSRPGQGKKLFF
TRBJ2-1,TRBD2,.,TRBV7-2,TGTGCCAGCAGCAGCACCGGGACTAGAGTCCGGCAGTTCTTC,CASSSTGTRVRQFF
TRBJ2-5,.,.,TRBV9,TGTGCCAGCAGCGACTCCTACAGGCTTGGGGAGACCCAGTACTTC,CASSDSYRLGETQYF
TRBJ1-4,.,.,TRBV6-5,TGTGCCAGCAGTTTCAGGGAAGGAAAACTGTTTTTT,CASSFREGKLFF
TRBJ1-1,TRBD1,.,TRBV28,TGTGCCAGCAGTTTTTGGTCTGCAGGGGGCATGAACACTGAAGCTTTCTTT,CASSFWSAGGMNTEAFF
TRBJ1-6,.,.,TRBV7-8,TGTGCCAGCAGCTTATTCGGAGGTCATAATTCACCCCTCCACTTT,CASSLFGGHNSPLHF
TRBJ2-3,.,.,TRBV5-8,TGTGCCAGCAGCTGGTGGGAGACAGATACGCAGTATTTT,CASSWWETDTQYF
TRBJ1-3,TRBD1,.,TRBV7-8,TGTGCCAGCAGGAACACCGGGACAGGGGCCGTTAGCTCTGGAAACACCATATATTTT,CASRNTGTGAVSSGNTIYF
TRBJ1-2,TRBD1,.,TRBV5-1,TGCGCCAGCAGCTTGGGTGGACAGGGGATGAACTATGGCTACACCTTC,CASSLGGQGMNYGYTF
TRBJ2-5,TRBD1,.,TRBV27,TGTGCCAGCAGTCTCCGCCCACCGGGACAGGGTGAGGAGACCCAGTACTTC,CASSLRPPGQGEETQYF
TRBJ1-5,.,.,TRBV18,TGTGCCAGCTCACCTCAGGGCACGGGTCAGCCCCAGCATTTT,CASSPQGTGQPQHF
TRBJ2-1,.,.,TRBV6-4,TGTGCCAGCAGTGTTTTTGCGGGCAATGAGCAGTTCTTC,CASSVFAGNEQFF
TRBJ2-2,.,.,TRBV14,TGTGCCAGCAGCCTTCTTACAGGGATCGGGGAGCTGTTTTTT,CASSLLTGIGELFF
TRBJ1-1,.,.,TRBV28,TGTGCCAGCAGTTTAACATTCAACACTGAAGCTTTCTTT,CASSLTFNTEAFF
TRBJ1-6,TRBD1,.,TRBV7-2,TGTGCCAGCAGCTTAGATTACAGGGGCGGTAATAATTCACCCCTCCACTTT,CASSLDYRGGNNSPLHF
TRBJ1-6,.,.,TRBV5-6,TGTGCCAGCAGCTTGCGGAGGGATTCACCCCTCCACTTT,CASSLRRDSPLHF
TRBJ2-3,TRBD1,.,TRBV25-1,TGTGCCAGCAGTTACGGGACAGGGGCAGATACGCAGTATTTT,CASSYGTGADTQYF
TRBJ1-6,.,.,TRBV5-6,TGTGCCAGCAGCTTGGGTGATAGGACAGCGGGATCACCCCTCCACTTT,CASSLGDRTAGSPLHF
TRBJ2-2,.,.,TRBV7-9,TGTGCCAGCAGCCGCGCAGCAGGTACGAACACCGGGGAGCTGTTTTTT,CASSRAAGTNTGELFF
TRBJ2-1,TRBD1,.,TRBV3-1/TRBV3-2,TGTGCCAGCAAGAAATCGACAGGGGATTACAATGAGCAGTTCTTC,CASKKSTGDYNEQFF
TRBJ2-7,.,.,TRBV4-3,TGCGCCAGCAGCCCAAGCCACACAGCTACTTCCTACGAGCAGTACTTC,CASSPSHTATSYEQYF
TRBJ1-3,.,.,TRBV3-1/TRBV3-2,TGTGCCAGCAGCCAACAGGGTTCCGGAAACACCATATATTTT,CASSQQGSGNTIYF
TRBJ2-3,.,.,TRBV5-1,TGCGCCAGCAGCTTGCTCGGCACAGATACGCAGTATTTT,CASSLLGTDTQYF
TRBJ2-4,TRBD2,.,TRBV4-1,TGCGCCAGCAGCCGGGTGATGACTAGCGGGGACGTCAAAAACATTCAGTACTTC,CASSRVMTSGDVKNIQYF
TRBJ1-1,.,.,TRBV5-1,TGCGCCAGCAGACCCGGGGGTACTGAAGCTTTCTTT,CASRPGGTEAFF
TRBJ1-2,.,.,TRBV19,TGTGCCAGTAGTATAGGGGAGGGCGGCATCTATGGCTACACCTTC,CASSIGEGGIYGYTF
TRBJ1-6,TRBD1,few,TRBV10-3,TGTGCCATCGGTGCGGGACAGGGGAATAATTCACCCCTCCACTTT,CAIGAGQGNNSPLHF
TRBJ1-6,TRBD1,.,TRBV6-6,TGTGCCAGCAGTGTGGACAGGGCTTGGAATTCACCCCTCCACTTT,CASSVDRAWNSPLHF
TRBJ1-1,TRBD1,.,TRBV2,TGTGCCAGCAATCTAGGGGGCGAATCTGAAGCTTTCTTT,CASNLGGESEAFF
TRBJ2-5,TRBD1,.,TRBV28,TGTGCCAGCAGTTTGATTACGCCAGGGGGAAAGACCCAGTACTTC,CASSLITPGGKTQYF
TRBJ2-2,.,.,TRBV3-1/TRBV3-2,TGTGCCAGCAGCCCGGGGGCGAACACCGGGGAGCTGTTTTTT,CASSPGANTGELFF
TRBJ2-2,.,.,TRBV28,TGTGCCAGCACACACGCCCAAGCGCCGAGGACCGGGGAGCTGTTTTTT,CASTHAQAPRTGELFF
TRBJ2-3,.,.,TRBV15,TGTGCCACCAGCAGGGACAACCGTTTGAGCACAGATACGCAGTATTTT,CATSRDNRLSTDTQYF
TRBJ1-6,.,.,TRBV18,TGTGCCAGCTCACCAGGGGCAGGGGTGGCTTCACCCCTCCACTTT,CASSPGAGVASPLHF